A selection of T cell receptor beta chains follows, all from one sample in a study of T-cell reconstitution after alpha-beta-depleted transplantation in children. Each CDR3 protein gets one entry after TCRdb re-called the PCR reads with MiXCR. The table has 450,000 to 600,000 distinct CDR3 sequences, about 10% seen once; the top ten hold 2%. The specimen was PBMCs, collected before TCRalphabeta/CD19-depleted stem cell transplant. All receptors come from a child aged 2-15 years with inherited bone marrow failure, due to receive a stem cell transplant. Each CDR3 is given with its conserved first and last residue. The D gene is left open where the match is weak. The listing skips clone size in some rows; elsewhere it reads once, few, many or a size class.

j_gene: TRBJ2-1
abundance: NA
d_gene: NA
v_gene: TRBV3-1
CDR3nt: TGTGCCACCTCCCAACAAGTCCGTGTCGGGAATGAGCAGTTCTTC
CDR3aa: CATSQQVRVGNEQFF

j_gene: TRBJ2-3
abundance: many
d_gene: NA
v_gene: TRBV20-1
CDR3nt: TGCAGTGCTCTAGCCGATAGCACAGATACGCAGTATTTT
CDR3aa: CSALADSTDTQYF

j_gene: TRBJ1-6
abundance: many
d_gene: NA
v_gene: TRBV20-1
CDR3nt: TGCAGTGCTAGAGATAGGGAAAGAGGGGCTAGTGCCCTCCACTTT
CDR3aa: CSARDRERGASALHF

j_gene: TRBJ2-1
abundance: many
d_gene: NA
v_gene: TRBV27
CDR3nt: TGTGCCAGCAGTTTAATGGAGTACCGCAATGAGCAGTTCTTC
CDR3aa: CASSLMEYRNEQFF

j_gene: TRBJ2-1
abundance: many
d_gene: NA
v_gene: TRBV4-2
CDR3nt: TGTGCCAGCAGTCTACTAGCAAATGAGCAGTTCTTC
CDR3aa: CASSLLANEQFF

j_gene: TRBJ1-5
abundance: NA
d_gene: NA
v_gene: TRBV5-1
CDR3nt: TGCGCCAGCCCCATTAGGACGTCCGGGGCCTTAGCATGTCGCAATCAGCCCCAGCATTTT
CDR3aa: CASPIRTSGALACRNQPQHF

j_gene: TRBJ2-5
abundance: NA
d_gene: NA
v_gene: TRBV11-2
CDR3nt: TGTGCCAGCCGTAACCGGGACTACCAAGAGACCCAGTACTTC
CDR3aa: CASRNRDYQETQYF

j_gene: TRBJ2-7
abundance: many
d_gene: TRBD1
v_gene: TRBV6-5
CDR3nt: TGTGCCAGCAGTACCGACAGGGGGGACGAGCAGTACTTC
CDR3aa: CASSTDRGDEQYF

j_gene: TRBJ1-6
abundance: many
d_gene: NA
v_gene: TRBV27
CDR3nt: TGTGCCAGCAGTCACCTCGGGGGGGGAAATTCACCCCTCCACTTT
CDR3aa: CASSHLGGGNSPLHF

j_gene: TRBJ2-1
abundance: many
d_gene: TRBD1
v_gene: TRBV12-3/TRBV12-4
CDR3nt: TGTGCCAGCACTCCCAGGGGGCTCTACAATGAGCAGTTCTTC
CDR3aa: CASTPRGLYNEQFF

j_gene: TRBJ2-6
abundance: many
d_gene: TRBD1
v_gene: TRBV20-1
CDR3nt: TGCAGTGCTCCCAGCTTAGGGGGCGGTGGGGCCAACGTCCTGACTTTC
CDR3aa: CSAPSLGGGGANVLTF

j_gene: TRBJ2-7
abundance: NA
d_gene: NA
v_gene: TRBV4-1
CDR3nt: TGTGCCAGCAGCCCCGGGCTCCCCGGAGGACCCTATTACGAGCAGTACTTC
CDR3aa: CASSPGLPGGPYYEQYF

j_gene: TRBJ2-7
abundance: many
d_gene: NA
v_gene: TRBV9
CDR3nt: TGTGCCAGCAGCGTAGGACGGGACTCCTACGAGCAGTACTTC
CDR3aa: CASSVGRDSYEQYF

j_gene: TRBJ2-5
abundance: NA
d_gene: NA
v_gene: TRBV5-1
CDR3nt: TGCGCCAGCAGCTTGGCAGGAGTGGCAGAGACCCAGTACTTC
CDR3aa: CASSLAGVAETQYF

j_gene: TRBJ2-1
abundance: many
d_gene: NA
v_gene: TRBV9
CDR3nt: TGTGCCAGCAGCTACTCCCTAGACGAGTATAATGAGCAGTTCTTC
CDR3aa: CASSYSLDEYNEQFF

j_gene: TRBJ2-1
abundance: few
d_gene: TRBD2
v_gene: TRBV7-8
CDR3nt: TGTGCCAGCAGCTCCGAGCGGGAGCCGGGGAATGAGCAGTTCTTC
CDR3aa: CASSSEREPGNEQFF

j_gene: TRBJ2-7
abundance: NA
d_gene: TRBD1
v_gene: TRBV20-1
CDR3nt: TGCAGTGCTAGAGACGTATCGGGACAGGGGTACCACGAGCAGTACTTC
CDR3aa: CSARDVSGQGYHEQYF

j_gene: TRBJ2-5
abundance: many
d_gene: TRBD2
v_gene: TRBV27
CDR3nt: TGTGCCTCAAAGTCAGGGACTAGCGATCAAATTGAGACCCAGTACTTC
CDR3aa: CASKSGTSDQIETQYF

j_gene: TRBJ1-3
abundance: many
d_gene: NA
v_gene: TRBV12-3/TRBV12-4
CDR3nt: TGTGCCAGCAGTTGGCTATTCCCCTCTTCTGGAAACACCATATATTTT
CDR3aa: CASSWLFPSSGNTIYF

j_gene: TRBJ2-5
abundance: many
d_gene: TRBD1
v_gene: TRBV7-7
CDR3nt: TGTGCTAGCAGACGGACAGGAGGAGAGACCCAGTACTTC
CDR3aa: CASRRTGGETQYF